The sequence of this T cell receptor beta chain was determined in a study of Graves' ophthalmopathy and Graves' hyperthyroidism. Study-wide findings and caveats: Most expanded thyroid clonotypes above 0.001 frequency also appeared in blood.

Trimming cost V 6 bases and J 11 bases; bases outside gene matches: 13. The CDR3 is 14 residues long. Per germline, CDR1 MNHEY and CDR2 SVGAGI. Amplification targeted the TCR beta CDR3 regions, with RNA transcripts as the source material. After a first-round RT-PCR with HTBI primers, a second-round multiplex PCR was run. TCRdb re-analysed the multiplex PCR reads in MiXCR, keeping a single row per CDR3 protein. This table holds about 590,000 distinct CDR3 sequences, just under 40% found once. Note on this clonotype: Its antigen is as yet unknown.

The chain is built from TRBV6-5 and TRBJ1-5; 7 bases are shared with TRBD1. The sequenced sample was peripheral blood or thyroid tissue (not recorded which). The sequence was collected from an adult man with Graves' hyperthyroidism. In nucleotides, the CDR3 is TGTGCCAGCAGCTTAGCGGAGGGGGCCGGGACCCAGCATTTT. Residues: CASSLAEGAGTQHF.